This T cell receptor beta chain originates from a study of control samples from healthy donors and cancer patients (dated by TCRdb to the early 2020s). The library relied on the immunoSEQ multiplex PCR assay. Sourced from immuneACCESS, this table was stored by TCRdb with only in-frame sequences that have V and J called. A share of the clones is absent; for the studies checked, an unresolved V gene accounts for under half, and the remainder has no known explanation. This sample comprises about 12,000 clones, roughly 90% of them detected only once. The top ten clonotypes cover less than 3.5% of the sample. From its cysteine to its phenylalanine, the CDR3 spans 15 amino acids. Of the read, only the CDR3 DNA is kept; its 45 bases are in frame from base 1. For this chain, trimming is 3 bases at the V end and 4 bases at the J end, and the number of junction bases without a gene match is 5. CDR1 SGDLS and CDR2 YYNGEE are derived from the germline V gene.

This clone was seen more than once but under ten times. Its antigen remains undetermined. The sample holds no much larger clone one base away, and base qualities are not on file. The sequence came from a male donor with melanoma. This chain joins TRBV9 to TRBJ1-2; the central 11 bases match TRBD1. The sample taken for sequencing was formalin-fixed, paraffin-embedded tissue. The encoded CDR3 is CASSAGQGASYGYTF. The DNA sequence reads TGTGCCAGCAGCGCAGGACAGGGGGCAAGCTATGGCTACACCTTC. The CDR3 plus the reference TRBV9 and TRBJ1-2 genes for the other parts give the full variable domain: DSGVTQTPKHLITATGQRVTLRCSPRSGDLSVYWYQQSLDQGLQFLIQYYNGEERAKGNILERFSAQQFPDLHSELNLSSLELGDSALYFCASSAGQGASYGYTFGSGTRLTVV.